Listed here is a single T cell receptor (beta chain). The clone's antigen remains unknown. No per-base quality is available; no much larger clone lies one base away. After removal of 4 bases from V and 4 bases from J, the junction retains 13 bases not matched to a gene. The germline V gene (reference sequence) supplies CDR1 SGHNT and CDR2 YYREEE. The CDR3 has 16 amino acids, counting the end cysteine and phenylalanine. Only the CDR3 region is kept as DNA, spanning 48 bases read in frame from base 1. This record belongs to a study of cytomegalovirus exposure and HLA in healthy donors listed by TCRdb under 2017. Looking at the study overall: An earlier analysis of fewer than 750 of the donors reported approximately 280 Gb of sequence data and around 120 million unique TCR beta sequences obtained from approximately 180 million T cells. An early release that covered several hundred HLA-typed donors contained around 300 gigabases of sequencing data and tens of millions of unique TCR sequences. Among the roughly 400 genotyped donors, 81% belonged to the genetic ancestry cluster associated with self-reported Caucasian donors. The study aimed to test whether cataloging public T cell receptors could reveal signatures of past pathogen exposure. Using immunosequencing, the study profiled T cell repertoires from 640 or so subjects and related those repertoires to cytomegalovirus serostatus. In addition to the first cohort of 650 to 750 subjects, a separate validation cohort of 100 to 150 different subjects was used. To predict cytomegalovirus infection status, the study brought together high-throughput TCR immunosequencing, statistical association of individual TCRs with disease status, and machine learning. A later analysis re-examined previously published TCR beta repertoires from just over 650 donors and added high-resolution HLA genotyping to investigate patterns of TCR occurrence. Rather than drawing on any new phenotypic data, the later analysis identified candidate immune exposures from TCR beta sequences and the way those sequences occurred across donors. In an earlier analysis of roughly 580 of the donors, high-throughput TCR beta sequencing was used to judge whether each TCR beta V gene segment behaved as functional or pseudogenic. Donor age, sex, ethnicity and CMV serostatus were compiled together with the repertoire data. A later genetic analysis took genome-wide SNP genotypes for about three fifths of the 666 donors and used that subset as a discovery cohort. Every discovery cohort repertoire had been produced on one sequencing platform. Class I and class II HLA loci were covered by the typing at four-digit resolution. Typing coverage varied by locus: 629-630 donors for A, B, C, DRB1 and DQB1; roughly 510 for DQA1; over 600 for DPA1; 450 to 480 for DPB1. Several DR-DQ haplotypes were treated as single units for association and clustering because of strong linkage in the cohort. Across some 400 genotyped donors of the cohort, an average of about 220,000 unique TCR beta nucleotide sequences per donor were sequenced, and approximately 17% of those sequences were non-productive.

The library relied on the immunoSEQ multiplex PCR assay. For the multiplex PCR, a mixture combining 60 forward primers for TCR Vbeta segments and 13 reverse primers for TCR Jbeta segments was used. The CDR3 region of rearranged TCR beta genes was amplified from genomic DNA with a multiplex PCR assay. The amplified TCR beta libraries were sequenced on the Illumina HiSeq System as 87-base-pair reads. Concerning the study's data processing: A later analysis counted approximately 74 million unique TCR beta chains across the 550 to 700 repertoires, and 10 million to 12 million of these chains were shared by at least two donors. To remove PCR and sequencing errors, raw reads were error-corrected and collapsed into unique sequences using a nearest-neighbor algorithm that merged closely related sequences. Alignment of CDR3 sequences to IMGT reference sequences was used to assign V, D and J gene segments. For a sequence to be retained, at least a six-nucleotide match to both a V gene segment and a J gene segment was required. Rearrangements were called productive when the CDR3 lacked stop codons and stayed in frame with V and J; all others were non-productive. CDR3 was defined according to IMGT convention as the region running from the second conserved V-encoded cysteine to the conserved J-encoded phenylalanine. In an earlier analysis of around 600 of the donors, sequences lacking an unambiguous match to a single V gene segment were excluded. An earlier analysis of some 500 of the donors classified V segments as functional when productive rearrangements were above 56.7% and as segregating when the standard deviation between donors was above 5%. A statistical classification framework was built for diagnosing cytomegalovirus status from the catalog of TCR beta chain sequences. In a later analysis, V and J genes were assigned by comparing TCR nucleotide sequences against IMGT/GENE-DB human TR gene sequences. Using the TCRdist pipeline, a later analysis assigned CDR3 sequences along with most-parsimonious VDJ recombination scenarios. A later analysis defined each TCR beta chain by its CDR3 amino acid sequence plus V-gene family, and excluded reads lacking a unique V-gene family. To address suspected cross-contamination and a sequencing artifact, a later analysis removed 592 highly shared, low-generation-probability nucleotide sequences. In a later analysis, a clonal expansion index for each public chain was calculated from normalized within-repertoire ranks of inferred template counts. In a later analysis, generation probabilities were computed with a VDJ recombination model fitted to out-of-frame rearrangements, and the resulting probabilities were checked against IGoR. In a later analysis, hypergeometric tests were used to score TCR-TCR, TCR-HLA and TCR-CMV co-occurrence, with a repertoire-size bias correction applied to TCR pairs. In a later analysis, false discovery rates were estimated by permuting HLA or CMV assignments 20 times. In a later analysis, co-occurring TCRs were grouped using DBSCAN, with TCRdist sequence similarity added in when clustering inside HLA-allele-positive subsets. Co-occurrence clustering excluded repertoires with fewer than 30,000 or more than 120,000 public chains, plus five with anomalous nucleotide sharing. The source is immuneACCESS, and TCRdb retained only in-frame sequences with V and J called. Part of the clones is not carried over; for the studies checked, unresolved V genes explain less than half of this, and the remainder is unexplained. D and trimming come from the DNA, and the V and J calls and clone size come from that table. This sample holds around 37,000 clones; about 67% were observed only once. The ten largest clones add up to 6.3% of the sample.

The cohort comprised 670 or so healthy bone marrow donors. At the time of sampling, all cohort members were nominally healthy, though unrecorded immune exposures were likely present. The donor tested CMV seronegative, placing the donor among the 350 to 400 seronegative members of the cohort. Each donor provided a peripheral blood sample, and peripheral blood mononuclear cells were used for TCR beta sequencing. The Qiagen DNeasy Blood Extraction Kit was used to extract genomic DNA from the blood cell samples. General study outcomes and caveats: A later genetic analysis reported fewer N-insertions in productive TCRs among donors in an Asian-associated ancestry cluster than the roughly 670-donor mean. Because HLA typing was unavailable for some donors at each locus, only the typed subset was used in association tests. The earlier analysis of a few hundred of the donors excluded 15 to 20 rarely observed V segments, including chromosome 9 orphons, because counts were too low. A further reported finding was that TCR beta sequences accurately predicted the HLA-A and HLA-B alleles for most subjects in the first cohort. In an earlier analysis of 450 to 750 of the donors, most TCR beta V segments appeared in productive rearrangements about 87% or about 30% of the time, broadly matching IMGT annotations. Most TCR sequences were observed very rarely across donors, whereas some public TCRs were present in many individuals. The only immune exposure information available for the cohort was CMV serostatus. In this cohort, only TCR beta chains were sequenced, and detectable features were limited by the absence of alpha or paired-chain data. The study gave a list of roughly 150 TCR beta chains associated with cytomegalovirus. In both the original and validation cohorts, the classifier was reported to diagnose cytomegalovirus status with high specificity and sensitivity. Roughly uniform sequencing depth across donors was assumed in presence/absence analyses, although this assumption may not hold. According to a later analysis, TCR association rates differed among HLA loci, with DRB1 alleles showing the most associated TCRs and HLA-C alleles showing the fewest. Some IMGT-functional V segments, including TRBV6-2 and TRBV6-3, could not be told apart with the 87-base-pair reads, so those segments were excluded. When HLA alleles, especially DR and DQ, strongly co-occurred, TCR associations were difficult to assign to individual alleles. According to a later analysis, parvovirus B19, influenza, CMV and Epstein-Barr virus appeared linked to several top co-occurrence clusters. Specific HLA alleles were associated with some 15,000 TCR beta sequences at a false discovery rate of 0.05 in a later analysis. A few of the identified cytomegalovirus-associated TCR beta chains were confirmed in vitro to be specific for cytomegalovirus antigens. In a later genetic analysis, a missense DCLRE1C variant was associated with V-gene and J-gene trimming of TCR beta chains, and the association was replicated in an independent cohort. In a later analysis, HLA-associated TCR beta chains were found to be more clonally expanded and to have lower generation probabilities than equally common non-associated chains. Correlated functional status among segregating V segments might reflect linkage disequilibrium, but an unknown experimental factor could not be ruled out. According to the authors, the approach could potentially be generalized to other disease states and immunological phenotypes. A cluster of highly shared sequence variants was judged likely to be a technical artifact of the sequencing pipeline. Most CMV-associated TCR beta chains appeared to be HLA-restricted in a later analysis, and the HLA associations seemed to be driven largely by CMV exposure.

The chain employs TRBV5-4 and TRBJ2-5, with 7 central nucleotides matching TRBD1. Specimen: PBMCs. The receptor was isolated from a man aged 25 to 40 in good health and CMV-seronegative. Read as DNA, the sequence is TGTGCCAGCAGCCCGGGACAGCGGAAGGCCAGAGAGACCCAGTACTTC. Its translation reads: CASSPGQRKARETQYF. Full variable domain (CDR3 extended with the reference TRBV5-4 and TRBJ2-5 proteins): ETGVTQSPTHLIKTRGQQVTLRCSSQSGHNTVSWYQQALGQGPQFIFQYYREEENGRGNFPPRFSGLQFPNYSSELNVNALELDDSALYLCASSPGQRKARETQYFGPGTRLLVL.